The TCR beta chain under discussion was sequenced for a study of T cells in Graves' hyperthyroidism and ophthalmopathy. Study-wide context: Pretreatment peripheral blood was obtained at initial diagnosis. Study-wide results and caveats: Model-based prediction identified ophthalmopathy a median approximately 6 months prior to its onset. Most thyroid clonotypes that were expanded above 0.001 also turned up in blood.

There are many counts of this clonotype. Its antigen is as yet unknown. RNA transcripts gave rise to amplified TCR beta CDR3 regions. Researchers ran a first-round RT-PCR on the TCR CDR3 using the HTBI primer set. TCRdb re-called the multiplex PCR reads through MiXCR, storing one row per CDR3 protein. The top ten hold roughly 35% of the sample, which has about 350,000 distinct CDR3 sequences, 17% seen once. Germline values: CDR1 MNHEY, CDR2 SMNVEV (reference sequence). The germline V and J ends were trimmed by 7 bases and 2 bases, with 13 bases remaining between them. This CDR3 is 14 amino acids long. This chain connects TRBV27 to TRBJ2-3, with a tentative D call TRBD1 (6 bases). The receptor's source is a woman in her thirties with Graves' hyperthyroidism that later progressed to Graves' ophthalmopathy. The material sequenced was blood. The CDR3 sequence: CASTRQVPTDTQYF. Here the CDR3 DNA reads TGTGCCAGCACGCGACAGGTACCCACAGATACGCAGTATTTT.